The entry below gives a single TCR beta chain sequence along with its context. Its antigen is not identified. This record comes from a study of T cells in localized non-small cell lung cancer. Data came from immunoSEQ multiplex PCR; TCRdb stores just in-frame clones and leaves some out. The table records 15,000 to 25,000 clones, around nine tenths of them present only once. There are 16 residues in the CDR3. Germline V lookup: CDR1 GTSNPN, CDR2 SVGIG (reference sequence). J lost 4 bases, V lost 4 bases, and 9 bases had no gene match. General study points: Tumor showed lower T cell clonality than uninvolved adjacent lung, where it was highest. Adjacent lung was found to contain a median approximately 50 of the top 100 tumor clones. Multi-region tumor sequencing was not done, so intratumor heterogeneity could not be excluded.

V usage is TRBV30 and J usage is TRBJ2-1, with 11 bases aligning to TRBD2. This receptor was identified in a male donor at least 60 years old with stage I squamous cell lung carcinoma. The sample was peripheral blood, taken before any cancer treatment. CDR3 amino acids: CAWIPKGTSGYNEQFF. CDR3 DNA sequence: TGTGCCTGGATCCCAAAGGGGACTAGCGGATACAATGAGCAGTTCTTC.